The 4 T cell receptor beta chains below were found in one sample sequenced in a study of blood T cell repertoires in COVID-19. Only in-frame clones appear in the TCRdb table, and some are missing; sequencing was by immunoSEQ multiplex PCR. The table lists a few hundred thousand clones, around 90% of them singletons. The sequenced sample consisted of peripheral blood. The origin of the receptors is a person aged 18 to 30 with COVID-19, enrolled during active disease.

The V and J genes are TRBV5-4 and TRBJ2-7; 10 bases fit TRBD2. The CDR3 loop spans 14 amino acids. CDR1 is SGHNT and CDR2 is YYREEE in the germline V gene (reference sequence). V was pared by 3 bases and J by 2 bases, with 2 bases of the junction left unmatched. The CDR3 sequence is CASSSAGGAYEQYF. The CDR3 DNA follows: TGTGCCAGCAGCTCAGCGGGAGGGGCCTACGAGCAGTACTTC. The variable domain in full, completed from reference TRBV5-4 and TRBJ2-7, reads ETGVTQSPTHLIKTRGQQVTLRCSSQSGHNTVSWYQQALGQGPQFIFQYYREEENGRGNFPPRFSGLQFPNYSSELNVNALELDDSALYLCASSSAGGAYEQYFGPGTRLTVT.

V and J are TRBV27 and TRBJ1-2; D is possibly TRBD1 (5 bases). The V gene's germline CDR1 is MNHEY and CDR2 SMNVEV (reference sequence). The ends were cut back, 2 bases at V and 6 bases at J, with 7 bases in the middle. This CDR3 has 12 amino acids. Here the CDR3 reads CASSLPGDGYTF. The CDR3 nucleotides read TGTGCCAGCAGTTTACCGGGGGATGGCTACACCTTC.

The chain couples TRBV9 to TRBJ2-3, with 11 nucleotides matching TRBD2. Trimming took 2 bases from V and 2 from J; bases not matched to a gene: 4. This CDR3 contains 16 residues. Germline CDR1 reads SGDLS; CDR2 reads YYNGEE. The CDR3 protein is CASSVGLAGHTDTQYF. The CDR3 coding sequence is TGTGCCAGCAGCGTTGGACTAGCGGGCCACACAGATACGCAGTATTTT.

The V call is TRBV27, the J call TRBJ2-7, with TRBD2 matching 11 bases. The CDR3 has 14 residues. V lost 6 bases to trimming and J lost 3 bases; unmatched junction nucleotides: 4. Germline V CDR1 and CDR2: MNHEY, SMNVEV (reference sequence). The CDR3, as DNA: TGTGCCAGCAGAGCTAGCGGGAGGATCTACGAGCAGTACTTC. Translated: CASRASGRIYEQYF.